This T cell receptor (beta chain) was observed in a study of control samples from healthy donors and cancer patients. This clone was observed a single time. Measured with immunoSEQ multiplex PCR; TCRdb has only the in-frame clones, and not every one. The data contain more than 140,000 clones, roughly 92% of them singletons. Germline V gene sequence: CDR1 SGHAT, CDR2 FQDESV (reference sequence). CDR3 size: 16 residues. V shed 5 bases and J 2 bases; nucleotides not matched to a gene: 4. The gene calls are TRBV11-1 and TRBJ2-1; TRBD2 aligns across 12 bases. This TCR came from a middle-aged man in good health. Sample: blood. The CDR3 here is CASSPRLAGAYNEQFF. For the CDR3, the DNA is TGTGCCAGCAGCCCAAGACTAGCGGGGGCCTACAATGAGCAGTTCTTC.